This T cell receptor beta chain was sequenced in a study of read filtering for tumor transcriptome and immune sequencing. Study at large: Revised staging placed eight or nine patients in R-ISS I, around 15 in II, over 5 in III.

This library used around 0.4 ug RNA and molecular barcoded adaptors spanning alpha/delta and beta/gamma chains. TCRdb reanalysed the reads using MiXCR and keeps one entry per CDR3 protein. The sample shows 62,000 or so distinct CDR3 sequences, approximately 15% of them seen only once. This clonotype was seen many times. Germline assignment: CDR1 SGHTA and CDR2 FQGTGA. V gave up 5 bases and J gave up 0 bases; unmatched junction bases: 9. This CDR3 spans 17 amino acids. The material sequenced was a population of CD138-negative cells sorted from bone marrow. The source is a donor at least 40 years old with multiple myeloma. This chain uses TRBV7-3 with TRBJ2-1, with 8 bases lining up with TRBD2. CDR3: CASSRQPGGSSYNEQFF. The CDR3 coding sequence is TGTGCCAGCAGCCGCCAACCGGGGGGGAGCTCCTACAATGAGCAGTTCTTC.